These T cell receptor beta chains were read from a single sample in a study. From the 5' RACE reads, TCRdb called clonotypes with MiXCR, one entry per CDR3 protein. In the table there are 55,000 to 75,000 distinct CDR3 sequences, more than 25% of which are singletons. The specimen was tumor-infiltrating naive CD4+ T cells sorted from the breast tumor. All receptors come from a female donor with breast cancer. Each CDR3 is given with its conserved first and last residue. The D gene is left open where the match is weak. Clone size appears in some rows only: once, few, many, or a class for an expanded clone.

d_gene,v_gene,abundance,j_gene,CDR3aa,CDR3nt
NA,TRBV18,few,TRBJ2-4,CASSQGLENIQYF,TGTGCCAGCTCTCAGGGACTCGAAAACATTCAGTACTTC
TRBD1,TRBV7-2,NA,TRBJ2-2,CASSPGQGRTVTGELFF,TGTGCCAGCAGCCCGGGACAGGGGAGGACGGTAACCGGGGAGCTGTTTTTT
TRBD1,TRBV20-1,NA,TRBJ2-3,CSRPQGGDTDTQYF,TGCAGTAGGCCACAGGGGGGAGACACAGATACGCAGTATTTT
NA,TRBV10-3,NA,TRBJ2-3,CAITSGVTDTQYF,TGTGCCATCACTTCGGGAGTGACAGATACGCAGTATTTT
TRBD2,TRBV19,NA,TRBJ2-1,CASSPNTGLAGVNEQFF,TGTGCCAGTAGTCCAAACACGGGACTAGCGGGAGTGAATGAGCAGTTCTTC
NA,TRBV20-1,many,TRBJ2-1,CSAITGARRNEQFF,TGCAGTGCTATCACAGGCGCTAGACGAAATGAGCAGTTCTTC
NA,TRBV7-9,NA,TRBJ1-3,CASSFSGPAAAGNTIYF,TGTGCCAGCAGCTTCTCGGGCCCTGCGGCGGCTGGAAACACCATATATTTT
NA,TRBV7-6,NA,TRBJ2-2,CASRLGRSGELFF,TGTGCCAGCAGGTTAGGCAGATCCGGGGAGCTGTTTTTT
TRBD1,TRBV5-1,NA,TRBJ2-1,CASSFVGTGFNEQFF,TGCGCCAGCAGCTTCGTTGGGACAGGGTTCAATGAGCAGTTCTTC
TRBD2,TRBV30,NA,TRBJ2-1,CAWSRLAAENEQFF,TGTGCCTGGAGCCGACTAGCGGCAGAAAATGAGCAGTTCTTC
NA,TRBV4-2,NA,TRBJ2-1,CASSQDLGAGLTYNEQFF,TGTGCCAGCAGCCAAGATCTGGGGGCGGGCTTAACCTACAATGAGCAGTTCTTC
NA,TRBV9,NA,TRBJ2-1,CASSPRGPYNEQFF,TGTGCCAGCAGCCCGCGGGGGCCCTACAATGAGCAGTTCTTC
TRBD2,TRBV6-5,NA,TRBJ2-1,CASSVAGGILNEQFF,TGTGCCAGCAGTGTAGCGGGAGGAATTCTAAATGAGCAGTTCTTC
NA,TRBV7-2,NA,TRBJ2-1,CASSLDGQSYNEQFF,TGTGCCAGCAGCTTAGACGGTCAGAGTTACAATGAGCAGTTCTTC
NA,TRBV30,NA,TRBJ1-5,CAWSLGLSLNSNQPQHF,TGTGCCTGGAGCCTAGGACTGAGCCTTAATAGCAATCAGCCCCAGCATTTT
NA,TRBV3-1,NA,TRBJ2-7,CASSPATLFTYEQYF,TGTGCCAGCAGCCCAGCGACACTGTTTACCTACGAGCAGTACTTC
TRBD1,TRBV4-3,many,TRBJ1-5,CASSQGGGGGQPQHF,TGCGCCAGCAGCCAAGGAGGAGGGGGCGGACAGCCCCAGCATTTT
TRBD1,TRBV2,NA,TRBJ1-1,CASSQTGVLGKAFF,TGTGCCAGCAGCCAGACAGGGGTATTAGGTAAAGCTTTCTTT
NA,TRBV20-1,medium-sized,TRBJ2-2,CSARDPRAGNTGELFF,TGCAGTGCTAGAGATCCAAGGGCAGGGAACACCGGGGAGCTGTTTTTT
TRBD1,TRBV20-1,NA,TRBJ2-2,CSARETQGFGELFF,TGCAGTGCTAGAGAAACACAGGGGTTCGGGGAGCTGTTTTTT
NA,TRBV12-3/TRBV12-4,NA,TRBJ1-2,CASSLGQVGDGYTF,TGTGCCAGCAGTTTAGGGCAGGTTGGAGATGGCTACACCTTC
TRBD2,TRBV12-3/TRBV12-4,NA,TRBJ2-3,CASSVRTSGSTDTQYF,TGTGCCAGCAGTGTGAGGACTAGCGGGAGCACAGATACGCAGTATTTT
NA,TRBV2,few,TRBJ1-2,CASSERRAGYTF,TGTGCCAGCAGTGAAAGAAGAGCTGGCTACACCTTC
NA,TRBV7-8,few,TRBJ2-7,CASSLEAYSSYEQYF,TGTGCCAGCAGCTTAGAAGCGTACTCCAGCTACGAGCAGTACTTC
NA,TRBV28,NA,TRBJ2-1,CASGPEVGQAYNEQFF,TGTGCCAGCGGTCCCGAGGTAGGGCAGGCCTATAATGAGCAGTTCTTC
NA,TRBV7-8,NA,TRBJ1-4,CASGLKGRRGNEKLFF,TGTGCCAGCGGCTTAAAAGGGAGGAGGGGTAATGAAAAACTGTTTTTT
NA,TRBV7-2,NA,TRBJ2-7,CASSFYRSYEQYF,TGTGCCAGCAGCTTTTATCGGTCCTACGAGCAGTACTTC
TRBD1,TRBV6-1,few,TRBJ2-3,CASSEDRFSTDTQYF,TGTGCCAGCAGTGAGGACAGGTTTAGCACAGATACGCAGTATTTT
NA,TRBV3-1,NA,TRBJ1-2,CASSHNYGYTF,TGTGCCAGCAGCCATAACTATGGCTACACCTTC
NA,TRBV18,NA,TRBJ1-1,CASSPVRGYNTEAFF,TGTGCCAGCTCACCCGTCAGGGGATATAACACTGAAGCTTTCTTT
NA,TRBV10-3,few,TRBJ2-2,CAIKAVSNTGELFF,TGTGCCATCAAAGCGGTATCGAACACCGGGGAGCTGTTTTTT
TRBD2,TRBV4-1,NA,TRBJ2-1,CASSPPGTSGYNEQFF,TGCGCCAGCAGCCCCCCAGGGACTAGCGGTTACAATGAGCAGTTCTTC
NA,TRBV27,few,TRBJ2-7,CASSFLANYEQYF,TGTGCCAGCAGTTTTCTAGCGAACTACGAGCAGTACTTC
TRBD1,TRBV4-1,many,TRBJ2-3,CASSQGTGAGTDTQYF,TGCGCCAGCAGCCAAGGGACAGGGGCGGGCACAGATACGCAGTATTTT
NA,TRBV20-1,NA,TRBJ2-5,CSAPSRDPQGRETQYF,TGCAGTGCGCCGAGTCGGGACCCCCAGGGGAGAGAGACCCAGTACTTC
NA,TRBV18,NA,TRBJ1-2,CASSPGSDYGYTF,TGTGCCAGCTCACCAGGATCGGACTATGGCTACACCTTC
TRBD1,TRBV11-2,NA,TRBJ1-5,CASSSGTGGQPQHF,TGTGCCAGCAGCTCCGGGACAGGGGGACAGCCCCAGCATTTT
NA,TRBV5-1,NA,TRBJ1-2,CASSERPGLNYGYTF,TGCGCCAGCAGCGAACGCCCGGGACTTAACTATGGCTACACCTTC
TRBD2,TRBV5-1,NA,TRBJ2-7,CASSLGTSGSYEQYF,TGCGCCAGCAGCCTAGGGACTAGCGGGAGCTACGAGCAGTACTTC
TRBD2,TRBV6-2/TRBV6-3,many,TRBJ2-2,CASSHGGTSEAGELFF,TGTGCCAGCAGCCACGGGGGGACTAGCGAGGCCGGGGAGCTGTTTTTT
NA,TRBV4-2,few,TRBJ2-7,CASSQGGTADEQYF,TGTGCCAGCAGCCAAGGCGGGACTGCCGACGAGCAGTACTTC
NA,TRBV28,many,TRBJ1-2,CASSLSTNYGYTF,TGTGCCAGCAGTTTATCGACTAACTATGGCTACACCTTC
NA,TRBV20-1,NA,TRBJ2-5,CSARGGGETQYF,TGCAGTGCTAGGGGGGGCGGGGAGACCCAGTACTTC
TRBD2,TRBV20-1,many,TRBJ2-3,CSARDPWGSGSSTDTQYF,TGCAGTGCTAGAGACCCCTGGGGTAGCGGGAGTAGCACAGATACGCAGTATTTT
NA,TRBV12-3/TRBV12-4,NA,TRBJ1-6,CASSFSGGNSPLHF,TGTGCCAGCAGTTTCTCGGGGGGGAATTCACCCCTCCACTTT
NA,TRBV6-2/TRBV6-3,NA,TRBJ1-5,CASNANRLQGNQPQHF,TGTGCCAGCAACGCCAATCGTCTACAGGGCAATCAGCCCCAGCATTTT
TRBD2,TRBV7-2,many,TRBJ2-7,CASSLSAGGPNEQYF,TGTGCCAGCAGCTTATCAGCGGGAGGGCCGAACGAGCAGTACTTC
NA,TRBV5-1,NA,TRBJ1-1,CASSFRLGLNTEAFF,TGCGCCAGCAGCTTCCGGCTAGGGTTGAACACTGAAGCTTTCTTT
NA,TRBV5-1,many,TRBJ2-6,CASSLDGSPNVLTF,TGCGCCAGCAGCTTGGATGGGAGCCCCAACGTCCTGACTTTC
NA,TRBV28,few,TRBJ2-4,CASSKPDLLAKNIQYF,TGTGCCAGCAGTAAGCCGGACTTACTAGCCAAAAACATTCAGTACTTC
TRBD1,TRBV30,NA,TRBJ1-4,CAWSEGAREKLFF,TGTGCCTGGAGTGAGGGGGCACGGGAGAAACTGTTTTTT
NA,TRBV6-5,NA,TRBJ1-2,CASHMSGTYGYTF,TGTGCCAGCCATATGTCCGGGACGTATGGCTACACCTTC
NA,TRBV20-1,NA,TRBJ1-1,CSAREPPTISEAFF,TGCAGTGCTAGAGAACCCCCGACAATTTCTGAAGCTTTCTTT
NA,TRBV5-1,NA,TRBJ2-3,CASSLEGRSTDTQYF,TGCGCCAGCAGCTTGGAGGGGCGGTCCACAGATACGCAGTATTTT